This TCR beta chain was captured by sequencing in a study of blood T cell repertoires in COVID-19. TCRdb's table, derived via immunoSEQ multiplex PCR, lists solely in-frame clones and lacks some. In the table there are 300,000 to 450,000 clones, around 90% of which are singletons. This TCR was sampled from a woman aged 25 to 39 with COVID-19, enrolled during active disease. Specimen: peripheral blood.

CDR3 loop: CASSLAPGQGKTQYF. The CDR3 nucleotides read TGTGCCAGCAGCTTAGCCCCGGGACAGGGGAAGACCCAGTACTTC. The V gene is TRBV7-2, the J gene TRBJ2-5, with 10 bases lining up with TRBD1. CDR1 SGHTA and CDR2 FQGNSA come from the germline V gene. V dropped 0 bases and J dropped 6; count of bases not matched to a gene: 4. CDR3 length equals 15 residues.